This TCR beta chain was retrieved from a study of blood T cell repertoires in COVID-19. With V trimmed by 5 bases and J by 8 bases, 10 bases remained unmatched. The CDR3 has 14 amino acids. Germline lookup yields CDR1 LNHDA and CDR2 SQIVND (reference sequence). The method was immunoSEQ multiplex PCR; TCRdb's version includes in-frame clones alone and lacks a portion of them. The data contain about 200,000 clones, about nine tenths of them singletons. The chain combines TRBV19 with TRBJ1-2; 8 bases fit TRBD1. This receptor was identified in a woman aged 40-49 years with acute or convalescent COVID-19. The sequenced material came from peripheral blood. As DNA, the CDR3 is TGTGCCAGTAGTTCGGACAGGGTCATACGAGGCTACACCTTC. It translates to CASSSDRVIRGYTF.